Below, 32 T cell receptor beta chains from the same sample are listed, as sequenced in a study of siplizumab effects on memory and regulatory T cells. Sequencing was performed with immunoSEQ multiplex PCR; in TCRdb, only in-frame clones are kept and a portion is missing. The top ten hold roughly 1.3% of the sample, which has approximately 100,000 clones, 85% to 95% seen once. The sample consisted of non-Treg CD4+ T cells sorted from blood. These receptors all stem from a human donor in good health.

The DNA for the CDR3 is TGTGCCAGTAGTATGGTTGGGCTAGCGGATCAAGAGACCCAGTACTTC. Translated: CASSMVGLADQETQYF. The V call is TRBV19, the J call TRBJ2-5; 7 bases fit TRBD2. The trim removed 3 bases at V and 2 bases at J, leaving 9 bases unmatched. This CDR3 is 16 amino acids long. Per germline, CDR1 LNHDA and CDR2 SQIVND (reference sequence).

The genes are TRBV6-5 and TRBJ1-3; D gene unclear. The V gene lost 4 bases and the J gene lost 1 base, with 11 bases spanning the gap. Germline CDR1 reads MNHEY; CDR2 reads SVGAGI. The CDR3 runs to 15 residues. The CDR3 loop is CASSSSFLSGNTIYF. The CDR3 bases are TGTGCCAGCAGTTCGAGTTTTTTGTCTGGAAACACCATATATTTT.

The rearrangement joins TRBV19 to TRBJ2-3; tentative D call: TRBD2 (5 bases). CDR1 LNHDA and CDR2 SQIVND come from the germline V gene (reference sequence). The CDR3 consists of 16 residues. Trimming pared 3 bases from V and 1 base from J, leaving 14 bases between. Written as DNA, the CDR3 is TGTGCCAGTAGTATGTCGGCGGGCCCTGGCACAGATACGCAGTATTTT. Its protein product is CASSMSAGPGTDTQYF. The full variable domain, its missing parts supplied by reference TRBV19 and TRBJ2-3, is DGGITQSPKYLFRKEGQNVTLSCEQNLNHDAMYWYRQDPGQGLRLIYYSQIVNDFQKGDIAEGYSVSREKKESFPLTVTSAQKNPTAFYLCASSMSAGPGTDTQYFGPGTRLTVL.

The chain carries TRBV27 and TRBJ1-4, with D uncertain. The CDR3 sequence is 11 residues long. The V end was cut by 6 bases, the J end by 7 bases, with 6 bases between. CDR1 and CDR2 (germline): MNHEY, SMNVEV (reference sequence). CDR3 region: CASRGSEKLFF. The CDR3, as DNA: TGTGCCAGCAGGGGGAGTGAAAAACTGTTTTTT.

The rearrangement joins TRBV5-1 to TRBJ2-3, with no clear D. The germline V gene has CDR1 SGHRS and CDR2 YFSETQ. The CDR3 runs to 16 residues. V dropped 1 base and J dropped 5 bases, with 17 bases sitting between them. Written as DNA, the CDR3 is TGCGCCAGCAGCTTGTCCGGATTGGGGATATTAGATACGCAGTATTTT. This encodes CASSLSGLGILDTQYF.

The genes are TRBV11-3 and TRBJ2-1, with unresolved D. V was trimmed by 2 bases and J by 0 bases, leaving 2 bases between them. The CDR3 spans 13 residues. Per the germline V gene, CDR1 is SGHNT and CDR2 is YENEEA. CDR3 in DNA: TGTGCCAGCAGCTTAAACTCCTACAATGAGCAGTTCTTC. Its protein is CASSLNSYNEQFF.

The chain joins TRBV6-6 to TRBJ2-5, with a tentative D call TRBD2 (6 bases). Deletions cut 2 bases from V and 5 bases from J, with 15 bases between. The germline V gene has CDR1 MNHNY and CDR2 SVGAGI (reference sequence). The length of the CDR3 is 15 residues. CDR3 sequence (DNA): TGTGCCAGCAGTTACGGACTATCCTCAACGGAGACCCAGTACTTC. Protein sequence: CASSYGLSSTETQYF.

The V and J genes are TRBV27 and TRBJ1-4; no definite D call. The CDR3 length is 14 residues. Germline CDR1 and CDR2: MNHEY and SMNVEV (reference sequence). Trimming cost V 6 bases and J 0 bases, with 8 bases left between them. The CDR3 spells CASRRSATNEKLFF. Here the CDR3 DNA reads TGTGCCAGCAGGAGAAGTGCAACTAATGAAAAACTGTTTTTT.

This chain's CDR3 is CASSPDAGVLNGYTF. In DNA form, the CDR3 reads TGTGCCAGCAGCCCGGACGCGGGGGTATTGAATGGCTACACCTTC. This chain uses TRBV5-4 with TRBJ1-2, with a possible D match to TRBD1 (5 bases). This CDR3 is built from 15 residues. Looked up from germline, CDR1 is SGHNT and CDR2 is YYREEE (reference sequence). V was trimmed by 4 bases and J by 6 bases, leaving 19 bases between them.

The chain recombines TRBV15 with TRBJ2-7, with TRBD2 identical over 7 bases. In germline, CDR1 is LNHNV, CDR2 YYDKDF (reference sequence). Unmatched junction bases numbered 14, after V lost 3 bases and J lost 3 bases. The CDR3 has 17 amino acids. The CDR3: CATSRDELLAKDYEQYF. CDR3 sequence (DNA): TGTGCCACCAGCAGGGACGAACTACTAGCGAAAGACTACGAGCAGTACTTC.

The chain is built from TRBV2 and TRBJ2-3; 8 nucleotides line up with TRBD2. The CDR3 runs to 16 residues. In germline, CDR1 is SNHLY, CDR2 FYNNEI. V trimming: 2 bases; J trimming: 3 bases; junction bases outside the gene matches: 7. DNA of the CDR3: TGTGCCAGCAGTGAAAGGTGGGGCGGGAGGACAGATACGCAGTATTTT. Translation gives CASSERWGGRTDTQYF.

The chain recombines TRBV7-3 with TRBJ2-3; D perhaps matches TRBD2 (5 bases). V lost 0 bases and J lost 2, with 9 bases in between. The germline V gene encodes CDR1 SGHTA and CDR2 FQGTGA. This CDR3 has 15 amino acids. CDR3 amino acids: CASSLTGLDTDTQYF. In nucleotides, the CDR3 is TGTGCCAGCAGCTTAACAGGACTCGACACAGATACGCAGTATTTT.

V is TRBV5-1 and J is TRBJ1-1; possibly TRBD1 for D (5 bases). The CDR3 totals 14 residues. Germline lookup yields CDR1 SGHRS and CDR2 YFSETQ. Trimming took off 2 bases at V and 1 base at J, with 9 bases between the two ends. CDR3 loop: CASSLIQGNTEAFF. CDR3 sequence (DNA): TGCGCCAGCAGCTTAATTCAGGGGAACACTGAAGCTTTCTTT.

The rearrangement uses TRBV19 and TRBJ1-1; D uncertain. The length of the CDR3 is 14 residues. V shed 3 bases and J shed 4 bases, with 12 bases lying between them. CDR1 and CDR2 from the germline V gene are LNHDA and SQIVND (reference sequence). This chain's CDR3 is CASSIRSGATEAFF. The CDR3 region has the DNA TGTGCCAGTAGTATTAGGTCAGGTGCCACTGAAGCTTTCTTT.

V and J are TRBV6-5 and TRBJ1-4; possible D gene TRBD1, 5 bases. From germline, CDR1 is MNHEY and CDR2 SVGAGI. V was cut by 4 bases and J by 5 bases, with 17 bases left in between. The CDR3 is 16 residues long. The CDR3 DNA reads as TGTGCCAGCAGTTCGACCGGGACCCTAAGAAATGAAAAACTGTTTTTT. Amino acid sequence: CASSSTGTLRNEKLFF.

This rearrangement joins TRBV28 to TRBJ1-3; no clear D gene. There are 17 residues in the CDR3. Deletions cut 5 bases from V and 0 bases from J, with 17 bases between. Germline V gives CDR1 MDHEN, CDR2 SYDVKM. CDR3 nucleotides: TGTGCCAGCAGTCCCCCGGCTGGGATGAGCTCTGGAAACACCATATATTTT. Its protein is CASSPPAGMSSGNTIYF.

V gene TRBV15 combines with J gene TRBJ1-2, with a weak D call TRBD1 (6 bases). The CDR3 is made up of 15 amino acids. Per the germline V gene, CDR1 is LNHNV and CDR2 is YYDKDF (reference sequence). The V and J ends lost 0 bases and 3 bases respectively, with 11 bases between them. The CDR3 region has the DNA TGTGCCACCAGCAGAGATTGGCCAGGGGACTATGGCTACACCTTC. Amino acids: CATSRDWPGDYGYTF.

The chain carries TRBV7-3 and TRBJ2-7; D may be TRBD1 (6 bases). The V and J ends lost 5 bases and 5 bases respectively, with 16 bases between them. The germline CDR1 and CDR2 sequences are SGHTA and FQGTGA. The CDR3 loop spans 14 amino acids. CDR3 loop: CASSPTGSRNEQYF. The DNA of the CDR3 is TGTGCCAGCAGCCCCACAGGGAGTAGAAACGAGCAGTACTTC.

The chain is built from TRBV2 and TRBJ2-6, with unresolved D. Germline-derived CDR1 and CDR2 are SNHLY and FYNNEI. CDR3 size: 12 residues. V was trimmed by 6 bases and J by 0 bases, leaving 0 bases between them. The CDR3 nucleotides are TGTGCCAGCAGCTCTGGGGCCAACGTCCTGACTTTC. It yields the protein CASSSGANVLTF.

The V call is TRBV28, the J call TRBJ1-3; no clear D gene. The CDR3 is made up of 14 amino acids. V lost 5 bases to trimming and J lost 1 base, with 9 bases between them. Germline V CDR1 and CDR2: MDHEN, SYDVKM. The CDR3 spells CASSPHSSGNTIYF. CDR3 coding DNA: TGTGCCAGCAGTCCCCACAGTTCTGGAAACACCATATATTTT.

The chain combines TRBV7-8 with TRBJ1-4; D may be TRBD1 (6 bases). Trimming took 4 bases from V and 7 from J, leaving 25 bases between them. Germline V gene data show CDR1 as SGHVS and CDR2 as FQNEAQ. The CDR3 is 18 residues long. CDR3 protein: CASSYMQRGGPPGEKLFF. CDR3 bases: TGTGCCAGCAGCTACATGCAGAGGGGGGGACCCCCAGGTGAAAAACTGTTTTTT.

Only a few counts were recorded for this clone. The V and J genes are TRBV28 and TRBJ2-1, with D tentatively TRBD2 (5 bases). CDR1 and CDR2 from the germline V gene are MDHEN and SYDVKM. The CDR3 consists of 14 residues. V gave up 7 bases and J gave up 0 bases, with 10 bases separating them. CDR3 in DNA: TGTGCCAGCAAGGAGGACCCCTCCTACAATGAGCAGTTCTTC. Its protein is CASKEDPSYNEQFF.

The V gene is TRBV28, the J gene TRBJ2-7; 9 bases match TRBD1. Germline V gene data show CDR1 as MDHEN and CDR2 as SYDVKM. V dropped 4 bases and J dropped 3; count of bases not matched to a gene: 7. The CDR3 extends over 15 amino acids. CDR3 loop: CASSSTGTGNYEQYF. The CDR3, as DNA: TGTGCCAGCAGTTCGACCGGGACAGGGAACTACGAGCAGTACTTC.

J is TRBJ2-7 and V is TRBV5-6; 10 positions match TRBD2. There are 15 residues in the CDR3. V shed 1 base, J shed 3 bases, and the junction held 4 bases outside the gene matches. Germline loops: CDR1 SGHDT, CDR2 YYEEEE. In nucleotides, the CDR3 is TGTGCCAGCAGCTTGTGGGCTAGCGGGAGCTACGAGCAGTACTTC. Translating it yields CASSLWASGSYEQYF.

This clone was found once. The rearrangement links TRBV10-2 to TRBJ2-1; D is unresolved. The CDR3 length is 13 residues. Germline V gives CDR1 WSHSY, CDR2 SAAADI. The V end was cut by 6 bases, the J end by 5 bases, with 11 bases between. CDR3 in amino acids: CASSPDEHNEQFF. CDR3 coding DNA: TGCGCCAGCAGCCCGGACGAGCACAATGAGCAGTTCTTC.

The chain uses TRBV5-6 and TRBJ1-2, with D maybe TRBD1 (5 bases). Germline lookup yields CDR1 SGHDT and CDR2 YYEEEE. There are 15 residues in the CDR3. Trimming pared 1 base from V and 5 bases from J, leaving 15 bases between. The CDR3 protein is CASSLTGGGKYGYTF. CDR3 sequence (DNA): TGTGCCAGCAGCTTGACGGGTGGGGGAAAGTATGGCTACACCTTC.

The rearrangement links TRBV5-3 to TRBJ2-3, with 8 positions matching TRBD2. TRBV5-3 carries the ORF label, with uncertain function. This CDR3 comprises 19 residues. V lost 0 bases and J lost 0; bases outside the gene matches: 12. The CDR3 DNA reads TGTGCCAGAAGCTTGGTTCGCAAGGGACTAGGCCTTAGCACAGATACGCAGTATTTT. Translated: CARSLVRKGLGLSTDTQYF.

This chain uses TRBV16 with TRBJ1-5; D perhaps matches TRBD1 (5 bases). The V end was cut by 1 base, the J end by 2 bases, with 15 bases between. CDR1 KGHSY and CDR2 FQNENV come from the germline V gene. The CDR3 extends over 17 amino acids. Here the CDR3 DNA reads TGTGCCAGCAGCCAATACCCGACGGGGGGGGGCAATCAGCCCCAGCATTTT. Protein sequence: CASSQYPTGGGNQPQHF.

This rearrangement joins TRBV18 to TRBJ2-2; TRBD2 matches 8 bases. Germline V lookup: CDR1 KGHSH, CDR2 LQKENI. V was clipped by 3 bases and J by 0 bases; unmatched bases: 12. The CDR3 has 19 amino acids. The CDR3 loop reads CASSPLGASGPPNTGELFF. CDR3 nucleotides: TGTGCCAGCTCACCCCTCGGGGCTAGCGGGCCCCCGAACACCGGGGAGCTGTTTTTT.

V usage is TRBV10-3 and J usage is TRBJ2-5; D perhaps matches TRBD1 (5 bases). Trimming shortened V by 4 bases and J by 3 bases, and 24 bases separated the two germline ends. Germline V gene sequence: CDR1 ENHRY, CDR2 SYGVKD. This CDR3 contains 18 residues. Here the CDR3 reads CAISGRGYESWEEETQYF. In DNA, the CDR3 is TGTGCCATCAGTGGAAGGGGATACGAGTCCTGGGAAGAAGAGACCCAGTACTTC.

The chain links TRBV7-9 to TRBJ1-4; tentative D call: TRBD1 (5 bases). In germline, CDR1 is SEHNR, CDR2 FQNEAQ (reference sequence). Trimming removed 4 bases at V and 3 bases at J, with 15 bases between. The CDR3 contains 16 residues. The DNA of the CDR3 is TGTGCCAGCAGCTCCCGACAGTATTCAGCTAATGAAAAACTGTTTTTT. Translated, it gives CASSSRQYSANEKLFF.

This chain uses TRBV5-1 with TRBJ2-1, with D uncertain. Trimming shortened V by 2 bases and J by 0 bases, and 6 bases separated the two germline ends. From germline, CDR1 is SGHRS and CDR2 YFSETQ. CDR3 length: 14 amino acids. The CDR3 here is CASSFPSSYNEQFF. CDR3 coding DNA: TGCGCCAGCAGCTTCCCGAGCTCCTACAATGAGCAGTTCTTC.